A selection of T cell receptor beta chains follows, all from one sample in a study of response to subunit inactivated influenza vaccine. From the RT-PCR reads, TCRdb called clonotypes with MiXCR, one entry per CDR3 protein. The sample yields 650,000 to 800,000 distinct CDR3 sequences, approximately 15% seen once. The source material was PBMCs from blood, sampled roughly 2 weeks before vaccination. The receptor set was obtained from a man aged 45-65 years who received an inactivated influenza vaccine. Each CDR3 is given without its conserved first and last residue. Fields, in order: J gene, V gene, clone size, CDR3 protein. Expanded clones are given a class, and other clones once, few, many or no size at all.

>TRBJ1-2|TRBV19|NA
ASSTGQILYGYT
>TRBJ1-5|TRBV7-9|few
ASSQGGISQPQH
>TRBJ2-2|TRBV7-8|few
ASSPARGGTSRYTGELF
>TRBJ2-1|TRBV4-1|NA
ASSQVSRGYMGEQF
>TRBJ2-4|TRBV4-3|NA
ASSQDGGRLNIQY
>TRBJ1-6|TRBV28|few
ASSLGHPSASPLH
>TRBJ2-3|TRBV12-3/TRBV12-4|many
ASSLPGTDTQY
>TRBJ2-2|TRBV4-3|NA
ASSQEEGPTGELF
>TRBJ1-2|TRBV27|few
ASSLFVGDSHGYT
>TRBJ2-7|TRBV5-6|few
ASSLAAGGRYEQY
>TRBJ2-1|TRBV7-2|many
ASSLVRLPGNEQF
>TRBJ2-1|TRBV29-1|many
SADRGLNEQF
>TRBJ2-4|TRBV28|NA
ASSRGTVTKNIQY
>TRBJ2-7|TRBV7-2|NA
ASSSGTGALTSGGSWYEQY
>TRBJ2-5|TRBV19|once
ASSMGATGGETQY
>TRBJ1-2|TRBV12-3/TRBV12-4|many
ASTQGRGSGGYT
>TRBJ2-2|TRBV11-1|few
ASSLLWTGNTGELF
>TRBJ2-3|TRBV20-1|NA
SAPNGRGSDTQY
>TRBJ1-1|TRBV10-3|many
AISTPDRGATEAF
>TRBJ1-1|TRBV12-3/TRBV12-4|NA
ASSSSDRLNTEAF
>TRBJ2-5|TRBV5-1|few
ASKLSGRFQETQY
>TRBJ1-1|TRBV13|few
ASSLGAGETEAF
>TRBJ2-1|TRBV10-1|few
ASSEMASGEYNEQF
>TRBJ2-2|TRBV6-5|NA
ASSYSGQGADTGELV
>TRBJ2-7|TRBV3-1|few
ASSRSGVDSYEQY
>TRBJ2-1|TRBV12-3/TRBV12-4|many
ASSPLNGVSYNEQF
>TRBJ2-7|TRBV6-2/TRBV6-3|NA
ASSHDRFSYEQY